This is a list of T cell receptor beta chains from one sample in a study of blood T cell repertoires in COVID-19. Clones were sequenced by immunoSEQ multiplex PCR, and TCRdb holds only the in-frame ones, with some missing. In the table there are 100,000 to 150,000 clones, less than 90% of which are singletons. The sequenced sample consisted of peripheral blood. These receptors were taken from a woman aged 80 or over with acute or convalescent COVID-19. CDR3s include the opening cysteine and the closing phenylalanine or tryptophan. Each record gives: V gene, D gene, clone size, J gene, CDR3 protein, CDR3 DNA. D genes are given only for firm matches. Clone size, where shown, is once, few, many, or a class for clones that have expanded.

v_call: TRBV11-3
d_call: NA
clone_size: NA
j_call: TRBJ1-3
cdr3_aa: CASSPGRGGNTIYF
cdr3_nt: TGTGCCAGCAGCCCCGGAAGGGGAGGAAACACCATATATTTT

v_call: TRBV9
d_call: NA
clone_size: NA
j_call: TRBJ1-5
cdr3_aa: CASSAGGSVNQPQHF
cdr3_nt: TGTGCCAGCAGCGCCGGAGGGTCCGTTAATCAGCCCCAGCATTTT

v_call: TRBV18
d_call: NA
clone_size: NA
j_call: TRBJ1-2
cdr3_aa: CASSPLTFSDRNYGYTF
cdr3_nt: TGTGCCAGCTCACCACTCACTTTTTCTGACAGAAACTATGGCTACACCTTC

v_call: TRBV2
d_call: NA
clone_size: NA
j_call: TRBJ2-2
cdr3_aa: CASSEEGVGNSGELFF
cdr3_nt: TGTGCCAGCAGTGAGGAAGGGGTGGGGAATTCCGGGGAGCTGTTTTTT

v_call: TRBV27
d_call: TRBD2
clone_size: NA
j_call: TRBJ2-1
cdr3_aa: CASSFSGGYYNEQFF
cdr3_nt: TGTGCCAGCAGTTTTAGCGGGGGGTACTACAATGAGCAGTTCTTC

v_call: TRBV10-3
d_call: NA
clone_size: NA
j_call: TRBJ1-6
cdr3_aa: CASSGGEDSPLHF
cdr3_nt: TGTGCCTCCTCCGGGGGGGAGGATTCACCCCTCCACTTT

v_call: TRBV7-2
d_call: TRBD2
clone_size: NA
j_call: TRBJ2-5
cdr3_aa: CASSLSGAQETQYF
cdr3_nt: TGTGCCAGCAGCTTGAGCGGGGCTCAAGAGACCCAGTACTTC

v_call: TRBV4-3
d_call: TRBD2
clone_size: NA
j_call: TRBJ2-5
cdr3_aa: CASSPGTRETQYF
cdr3_nt: TGCGCCAGCAGCCCCGGGACTAGAGAGACCCAGTACTTC

v_call: TRBV5-1
d_call: NA
clone_size: NA
j_call: TRBJ1-2
cdr3_aa: CASSLGPGRDYGYTF
cdr3_nt: TGCGCCAGCAGCTTGGGTCCGGGGAGGGATTATGGCTACACCTTC

v_call: TRBV7-3
d_call: NA
clone_size: NA
j_call: TRBJ1-5
cdr3_aa: CASSLRAGDQPQHF
cdr3_nt: TGTGCCAGCAGCTTAAGGGCAGGGGATCAGCCCCAGCATTTT

v_call: TRBV28
d_call: NA
clone_size: NA
j_call: TRBJ2-3
cdr3_aa: CASSLSAGWTDTQYF
cdr3_nt: TGTGCCAGCAGTTTGTCGGCAGGGTGGACAGATACGCAGTATTTT

v_call: TRBV4-2
d_call: NA
clone_size: NA
j_call: TRBJ2-3
cdr3_aa: CASSQEGADTQYF
cdr3_nt: TGTGCCAGCAGCCAAGAAGGGGCAGATACGCAGTATTTT

v_call: TRBV6-6
d_call: TRBD1
clone_size: NA
j_call: TRBJ1-6
cdr3_aa: CASGETGGNSPLHF
cdr3_nt: TGTGCCAGCGGAGAGACAGGGGGGAATTCACCCCTCCACTTT

v_call: TRBV5-1
d_call: TRBD1
clone_size: NA
j_call: TRBJ2-7
cdr3_aa: CASSLELRGPEQYF
cdr3_nt: TGCGCCAGCAGCTTGGAGCTTAGGGGGCCCGAGCAGTACTTC

v_call: TRBV6-6
d_call: NA
clone_size: NA
j_call: TRBJ1-5
cdr3_aa: CASSRGTGQPQHF
cdr3_nt: TGTGCCAGCAGTAGGGGGACGGGTCAGCCCCAGCATTTT

v_call: TRBV12-3/TRBV12-4
d_call: NA
clone_size: NA
j_call: TRBJ1-1
cdr3_aa: CASSLSRATEAFF
cdr3_nt: TGTGCCAGCAGTTTGAGCAGGGCCACTGAAGCTTTCTTT

v_call: TRBV2
d_call: NA
clone_size: NA
j_call: TRBJ2-2
cdr3_aa: CASRGAGELFF
cdr3_nt: TGTGCCAGTAGGGGTGCCGGGGAGCTGTTTTTT

v_call: TRBV5-1
d_call: NA
clone_size: NA
j_call: TRBJ1-6
cdr3_aa: CASDRQHSPLHF
cdr3_nt: TGCGCCAGCGACAGGCAACATTCACCCCTCCACTTT

v_call: TRBV18
d_call: TRBD2
clone_size: NA
j_call: TRBJ2-1
cdr3_aa: CASSFTSGTRREQFF
cdr3_nt: TGTGCCAGCTCATTTACTAGCGGGACTCGGCGGGAGCAGTTCTTC

v_call: TRBV27
d_call: NA
clone_size: NA
j_call: TRBJ1-3
cdr3_aa: CASSLAGGEDSGNTIYF
cdr3_nt: TGTGCCAGCAGTTTAGCGGGGGGGGAAGACTCTGGAAACACCATATATTTT

v_call: TRBV6-5
d_call: NA
clone_size: NA
j_call: TRBJ2-1
cdr3_aa: CASSTRVSSYNEQFF
cdr3_nt: TGTGCCAGCAGTACTCGGGTGAGCTCCTACAATGAGCAGTTCTTC

v_call: TRBV7-2
d_call: NA
clone_size: NA
j_call: TRBJ1-2
cdr3_aa: CASSLGQIRQSYGYTF
cdr3_nt: TGTGCCAGCAGCTTAGGCCAAATAAGACAGAGCTACGGCTACACCTTC

v_call: TRBV10-3
d_call: NA
clone_size: once
j_call: TRBJ1-2
cdr3_aa: CAIRGLGGGYTF
cdr3_nt: TGTGCCATCAGGGGACTTGGAGGAGGCTACACCTTC

v_call: TRBV6-5
d_call: TRBD1
clone_size: NA
j_call: TRBJ1-1
cdr3_aa: CASLQGAGVTEAFF
cdr3_nt: TGTGCCAGTTTACAGGGGGCAGGGGTCACTGAAGCTTTCTTT

v_call: TRBV5-1
d_call: NA
clone_size: NA
j_call: TRBJ1-1
cdr3_aa: CASSRDNMKAEAFF
cdr3_nt: TGCGCCAGCAGTCGGGACAATATGAAGGCTGAAGCTTTCTTT

v_call: TRBV4-1
d_call: NA
clone_size: many
j_call: TRBJ2-7
cdr3_aa: CASSQFNEQYF
cdr3_nt: TGCGCCAGCAGCCAATTCAACGAGCAGTACTTC

v_call: TRBV7-8
d_call: NA
clone_size: few
j_call: TRBJ1-2
cdr3_aa: CASSLDDRPRGGYTF
cdr3_nt: TGTGCCAGCAGCTTAGATGACAGGCCTCGGGGTGGCTACACCTTC

v_call: TRBV19
d_call: NA
clone_size: NA
j_call: TRBJ1-1
cdr3_aa: CASSMDGRNTEAFF
cdr3_nt: TGTGCCAGTAGTATGGACGGGAGGAACACTGAAGCTTTCTTT

v_call: TRBV5-6
d_call: NA
clone_size: NA
j_call: TRBJ1-6
cdr3_aa: CASSLVSESSYNSPLHF
cdr3_nt: TGTGCCAGCAGCTTGGTGTCGGAGAGCTCCTATAATTCACCCCTCCACTTT

v_call: TRBV19
d_call: TRBD1
clone_size: NA
j_call: TRBJ1-2
cdr3_aa: CASSFGQGATLSGYTF
cdr3_nt: TGTGCCAGTAGTTTCGGACAGGGGGCGACCCTTAGCGGCTACACCTTC

v_call: TRBV7-2
d_call: TRBD1
clone_size: NA
j_call: TRBJ2-7
cdr3_aa: CASSVGTGDSYEQYF
cdr3_nt: TGTGCCAGCAGCGTCGGGACAGGGGATTCCTACGAGCAGTACTTC

v_call: TRBV18
d_call: NA
clone_size: once
j_call: TRBJ2-1
cdr3_aa: CASSSTASSYNEQFF
cdr3_nt: TGTGCCAGCTCATCGACAGCGAGCTCCTACAATGAGCAGTTCTTC

v_call: TRBV11-3
d_call: TRBD1
clone_size: NA
j_call: TRBJ2-3
cdr3_aa: CASSQGTGGTDTQYF
cdr3_nt: TGTGCCAGCAGCCAGGGGACAGGGGGCACAGATACGCAGTATTTT

v_call: TRBV9
d_call: NA
clone_size: NA
j_call: TRBJ2-3
cdr3_aa: CASSRGRDTQYF
cdr3_nt: TGTGCCAGCAGCCGCGGAAGGGATACGCAGTATTTT

v_call: TRBV6-1
d_call: TRBD1
clone_size: NA
j_call: TRBJ1-2
cdr3_aa: CASSERDRYYGYTF
cdr3_nt: TGTGCCAGCAGTGAAAGGGACAGGTACTATGGCTACACCTTC

v_call: TRBV2
d_call: NA
clone_size: once
j_call: TRBJ1-2
cdr3_aa: CASRANSDLHYGYTF
cdr3_nt: TGTGCCAGCAGGGCTAACAGTGATCTCCACTATGGCTACACCTTC

v_call: TRBV18
d_call: NA
clone_size: NA
j_call: TRBJ2-3
cdr3_aa: CASSPWRTATDTQYF
cdr3_nt: TGTGCCAGCTCACCTTGGAGGACAGCCACAGATACGCAGTATTTT

v_call: TRBV19
d_call: NA
clone_size: NA
j_call: TRBJ1-2
cdr3_aa: CASREGGAMGEGYTF
cdr3_nt: TGTGCCAGTCGGGAAGGGGGAGCGATGGGAGAAGGCTACACCTTC

v_call: TRBV7-9
d_call: TRBD1
clone_size: NA
j_call: TRBJ1-1
cdr3_aa: CASSFSRDRDTEAFF
cdr3_nt: TGTGCCAGCAGCTTCAGTCGGGACAGGGACACTGAAGCTTTCTTT

v_call: TRBV7-2
d_call: TRBD1
clone_size: NA
j_call: TRBJ2-5
cdr3_aa: CASSSGTGSQETQYF
cdr3_nt: TGTGCCAGCAGCTCAGGGACAGGCTCTCAAGAGACCCAGTACTTC

v_call: TRBV6-5
d_call: NA
clone_size: NA
j_call: TRBJ1-3
cdr3_aa: CASSTQGRNTIYF
cdr3_nt: TGTGCCAGCAGTACACAGGGAAGAAACACCATATATTTT

v_call: TRBV19
d_call: TRBD1
clone_size: NA
j_call: TRBJ2-6
cdr3_aa: CASRSGTGGSGANVLTF
cdr3_nt: TGTGCCAGTAGATCCGGGACAGGGGGCTCTGGGGCCAACGTCCTGACTTTC

v_call: TRBV3-1/TRBV3-2
d_call: NA
clone_size: few
j_call: TRBJ2-7
cdr3_aa: CASSPRGRDRFYEQYF
cdr3_nt: TGTGCCAGCAGCCCCCGGGGGCGGGACAGATTCTACGAGCAGTACTTC

v_call: TRBV5-1
d_call: TRBD1
clone_size: NA
j_call: TRBJ1-2
cdr3_aa: CASSSGQGSGGYTF
cdr3_nt: TGCGCCAGCAGCTCGGGACAGGGCTCGGGGGGCTACACCTTC

v_call: TRBV9
d_call: NA
clone_size: NA
j_call: TRBJ2-2
cdr3_aa: CASSVRPDTGELFF
cdr3_nt: TGTGCCAGCAGCGTACGTCCCGACACCGGGGAGCTGTTTTTT

v_call: TRBV2
d_call: TRBD1
clone_size: NA
j_call: TRBJ1-1
cdr3_aa: CASSGQGTTEAFF
cdr3_nt: TGTGCCAGCAGCGGACAGGGTACCACTGAAGCTTTCTTT

v_call: TRBV27
d_call: TRBD1
clone_size: NA
j_call: TRBJ2-1
cdr3_aa: CASKAGTGDYNEQFF
cdr3_nt: TGTGCCAGCAAAGCCGGGACAGGCGATTACAATGAGCAGTTCTTC

v_call: TRBV7-2
d_call: NA
clone_size: NA
j_call: TRBJ2-1
cdr3_aa: CASSWTSRSYNEQFF
cdr3_nt: TGTGCCAGCAGCTGGACATCCCGATCCTACAATGAGCAGTTCTTC

v_call: TRBV7-9
d_call: TRBD1
clone_size: NA
j_call: TRBJ1-2
cdr3_aa: CASSLEETGAHGYTF
cdr3_nt: TGTGCCAGCAGCTTAGAAGAGACAGGGGCCCATGGCTACACCTTC

v_call: TRBV28
d_call: NA
clone_size: NA
j_call: TRBJ1-1
cdr3_aa: CASSFPGNTEAFF
cdr3_nt: TGTGCCAGCAGTTTCCCCGGGAACACTGAAGCTTTCTTT

v_call: TRBV5-8
d_call: NA
clone_size: once
j_call: TRBJ1-3
cdr3_aa: CASSLGVWRFENTIYF
cdr3_nt: TGTGCCAGCAGCTTGGGGGTTTGGAGGTTCGAAAACACCATATATTTT

v_call: TRBV7-9
d_call: NA
clone_size: NA
j_call: TRBJ1-5
cdr3_aa: CASSLEPGGNQPQHF
cdr3_nt: TGTGCCAGCAGCTTAGAGCCAGGCGGCAATCAGCCCCAGCATTTT

v_call: TRBV4-2
d_call: TRBD1
clone_size: few
j_call: TRBJ1-2
cdr3_aa: CASSQAGTAIYGYTF
cdr3_nt: TGTGCCAGCAGCCAGGCCGGGACAGCGATTTATGGCTACACCTTC

v_call: TRBV29-1
d_call: NA
clone_size: once
j_call: TRBJ2-7
cdr3_aa: CSVEEGRNEQYF
cdr3_nt: TGCAGCGTTGAGGAGGGGAGGAACGAGCAGTACTTC

v_call: TRBV5-8
d_call: NA
clone_size: NA
j_call: TRBJ1-3
cdr3_aa: CASSLARSSGNTIYF
cdr3_nt: TGTGCCAGCAGCTTGGCCCGGAGCTCTGGAAACACCATATATTTT

v_call: TRBV9
d_call: NA
clone_size: NA
j_call: TRBJ1-5
cdr3_aa: CASSAGGVSGPQHF
cdr3_nt: TGTGCCAGCAGCGCGGGGGGGGTTAGTGGGCCCCAGCATTTT

v_call: TRBV14
d_call: TRBD2
clone_size: NA
j_call: TRBJ2-5
cdr3_aa: CASSHRLSTSGVSETQYF
cdr3_nt: TGTGCCAGCAGCCACCGCCTATCGACTAGCGGGGTGTCAGAGACCCAGTACTTC

v_call: TRBV28
d_call: NA
clone_size: NA
j_call: TRBJ1-3
cdr3_aa: CASSFLAGISGNTIYF
cdr3_nt: TGTGCCAGCAGTTTCCTCGCAGGAATCTCTGGAAACACCATATATTTT

v_call: TRBV6-5
d_call: NA
clone_size: NA
j_call: TRBJ1-1
cdr3_aa: CAAQGGISRAFF
cdr3_nt: TGTGCCGCCCAGGGAGGGATCAGTAGGGCTTTCTTT

v_call: TRBV7-2
d_call: NA
clone_size: NA
j_call: TRBJ2-6
cdr3_aa: CASSPGSGANVLTF
cdr3_nt: TGTGCCAGCAGCCCGGGCTCTGGGGCCAACGTCCTGACTTTC